This T cell receptor beta chain was found in a study of beta chain features in type 1 diabetes. Overall study context: There was similarity between patients and healthy donors in age, gender and cell yields. Study conclusions and caveats: Patients with Type 1 diabetes showed moderately but significantly shorter TCRB CDR3s in all four CD4+ subsets. Patients and controls would share equally any PCR tilt toward shorter templates.

The CDR3 has 13 residues. V lost 3 bases, J lost 5 bases, and 8 bases lay in between. Germline loops: CDR1 MDHEN, CDR2 SYDVKM. Sequencing targeted expressed TCRB transcripts, as all isolated RNA had been reverse transcribed. Measured with immunoSEQ multiplex PCR; TCRdb has only the in-frame clones, and not every one. The data hold 300,000 to 400,000 clones, with over 7% observed a single time. This clone has a count of ten or more. The antigen remains unidentified. J is TRBJ1-5 and V is TRBV28, with D perhaps TRBD1 (6 bases). This sequence was found in a man aged 30-40 years with type 1 diabetes. The sequenced sample was central memory CD4+ T cells from blood. The CDR3 nucleotides are TGTGCCAGCAGTTTCACAGGGCATCAGCCCCAGCATTTT. It codes for CASSFTGHQPQHF.